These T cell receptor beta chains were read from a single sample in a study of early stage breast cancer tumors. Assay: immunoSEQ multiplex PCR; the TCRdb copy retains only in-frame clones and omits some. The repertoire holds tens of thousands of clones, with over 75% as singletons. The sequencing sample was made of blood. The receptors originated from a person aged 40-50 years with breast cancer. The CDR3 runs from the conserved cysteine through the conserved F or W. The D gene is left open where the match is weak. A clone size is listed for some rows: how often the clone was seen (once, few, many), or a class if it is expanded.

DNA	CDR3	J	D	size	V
TGTGCCATCAGTCCCAACACCGGGGAGCTGTTTTTT	CAISPNTGELFF	TRBJ2-2	NA	NA	TRBV10-3
TGCGCCAGCAGCCAAGGGGTGGGCCAGGACACACGCTCTGGAAACACCATATATTTT	CASSQGVGQDTRSGNTIYF	TRBJ1-3	NA	few	TRBV4-1
TGTGCCAGCAAGGGGACAGGGGATCAGCCCCAGCATTTT	CASKGTGDQPQHF	TRBJ1-5	TRBD1	NA	TRBV2
TGTGCCAGCAGCTTAGACCCCACAGGGGTGGGGGGATACGAGCAGTACTTC	CASSLDPTGVGGYEQYF	TRBJ2-7	NA	NA	TRBV11-3
TGTGCCAGCAGTCGATCAGGGATCTCTGGGGCCAACGTCCTGACTTTC	CASSRSGISGANVLTF	TRBJ2-6	NA	NA	TRBV27
TGTGCCAGCAGCTTAGGGGAGGCCCGCGAGCAGTACTTC	CASSLGEAREQYF	TRBJ2-7	NA	NA	TRBV11-3
TGCGCCAGCAGCCAAGATCCCTACCTTCGGACTAGCTTCTTGGACTTC	CASSQDPYLRTSFLDF	TRBJ2-4	TRBD2	NA	TRBV4-1
TGTGCCTGGAGTGTAGGGACTAGCGGGAGGAGAGGCAAGCAGTACTTC	CAWSVGTSGRRGKQYF	TRBJ2-7	TRBD2	NA	TRBV30
TGTGCCAGCAGCGTCGGATTGGATACGCAGTATTTT	CASSVGLDTQYF	TRBJ2-3	NA	NA	TRBV9
TGTGCCAGCAGCATATGGCAGGGGGCTACAGATACGCAGTATTTT	CASSIWQGATDTQYF	TRBJ2-3	TRBD1	NA	TRBV6-1
TGTGCCAGCAGCCGGGGACTAGCGGGGGGGAAGGATACGCAGTATTTT	CASSRGLAGGKDTQYF	TRBJ2-3	TRBD2	NA	TRBV7-9
TGTGCCAGCAGCTCCACTGAGGCCCGGGAGATCTACGAGCAGTACTTC	CASSSTEAREIYEQYF	TRBJ2-7	NA	NA	TRBV14
TGCGCCAGCAGCTCCGGTTGGGCGGGGGAGACGCAGTATTTT	CASSSGWAGETQYF	TRBJ2-3	TRBD2	NA	TRBV5-1
TGTGCCAGCTCACCGACGGGGGACTATGGCTACACCTTC	CASSPTGDYGYTF	TRBJ1-2	NA	NA	TRBV18
TGTGCCAGCAGCTTGGTATCAGGGGGCCCTAATGAAAAACTGTTTTTT	CASSLVSGGPNEKLFF	TRBJ1-4	TRBD1	NA	TRBV5-6
TGTGCCAGCGACGGGAGGGCCGCAGATGAGCAGTTCTTC	CASDGRAADEQFF	TRBJ2-1	TRBD2	once	TRBV7-9
TGCGCCAGCAGCTCAACAGGGAACACTGAAGCTTTCTTT	CASSSTGNTEAFF	TRBJ1-1	NA	few	TRBV5-1
TGTGCCAGCAGCCCGGGACTAGCGGGAAACAATGAGCAGTTCTTC	CASSPGLAGNNEQFF	TRBJ2-1	TRBD2	NA	TRBV7-3
TGTGCCAGCACCCAACCAGCAGGGGGCGCAGGCGGCTACACCTTC	CASTQPAGGAGGYTF	TRBJ1-2	TRBD1	NA	TRBV2
TGTGCCAGCAGCTCGGGACAGGGGAGGAATGCGTACTTC	CASSSGQGRNAYF	TRBJ2-7	TRBD1	NA	TRBV11-2